These 30 T cell receptor beta chains were all obtained from the same sample, sequenced in a study of blood T cell repertoires in COVID-19. Clones were read by immunoSEQ multiplex PCR, and TCRdb kept only the in-frame ones, dropping some. The repertoire holds hundreds of thousands of clones, with 65% to 90% as singletons. The sequenced sample was peripheral blood. Receptors originate from a woman aged 50 to 60 with acute or convalescent COVID-19.

V gene TRBV5-6 combines with J gene TRBJ2-4; a weak D match, TRBD1 (6 bases). Trimming pared 6 bases from V and 0 bases from J, leaving 22 bases between. From germline, CDR1 is SGHDT and CDR2 YYEEEE. CDR3 length equals 18 residues. The CDR3 here is CASIKIGRGPLAKNIQYF. CDR3 sequence (DNA): TGTGCCAGCATTAAAATTGGCAGGGGTCCTTTAGCCAAAAACATTCAGTACTTC.

V gene TRBV19 combines with J gene TRBJ1-2, with D unclear. Trimming stripped 1 base from V and 7 bases from J, with 10 bases between. CDR1 is LNHDA, CDR2 SQIVND, per germline (reference sequence). The CDR3 runs 13 residues. This CDR3 is CASSIGGQFGYTF. CDR3 in DNA: TGTGCCAGTAGTATAGGCGGGCAATTTGGCTACACCTTC.

The chain joins TRBV11-3 to TRBJ2-3; maybe TRBD1 (6 bases). The CDR3 totals 15 residues. Germline loops: CDR1 SGHNT, CDR2 YENEEA. V gave up 5 bases and J gave up 10 bases, with 22 bases separating them. Here the CDR3 reads CASSTLGGGQYAQYF. Here the CDR3 DNA reads TGTGCCAGCAGCACTCTGGGTGGGGGCCAATACGCGCAGTATTTT. Full variable domain (rest looked up from reference TRBV11-3 and TRBJ2-3): EAGVVQSPRYKIIEKKQPVAFWCNPISGHNTLYWYLQNLGQGPELLIRYENEEAVDDSQLPKDRFSAERLKGVDSTLKIQPAELGDSAVYLCASSTLGGGQYAQYFGPGTRLTVL.

This chain joins TRBV4-1 and TRBJ2-3; 7 nucleotides align to TRBD1. CDR3 length equals 15 residues. Germline-derived CDR1 and CDR2 are MGHRA and YSYEKL. V lost 1 base to trimming and J lost 7 bases; unmatched junction nucleotides: 8. The CDR3 reads CASSQAPDRVYTQYF. DNA for the CDR3: TGCGCCAGCAGCCAAGCTCCAGACAGGGTTTATACGCAGTATTTT.

This chain connects TRBV7-2 to TRBJ1-5, with a tentative D call TRBD1 (5 bases). CDR1 and CDR2 from the germline V gene are SGHTA and FQGNSA. Trimming shortened V by 1 base and J by 6 bases, and 13 bases separated the two germline ends. This CDR3 contains 15 residues. CDR3 residues: CASSLGQSRAQPQHF. The CDR3 DNA follows: TGTGCCAGCAGCTTAGGTCAGTCCAGGGCTCAGCCCCAGCATTTT.

The gene calls are TRBV6-2 or TRBV6-3 and TRBJ1-2; D unresolved. The CDR3 is 15 amino acids. Germline V gene data show CDR1 as MNHEY and CDR2 as SVGEGT. Trimming stripped 2 bases from V and 2 bases from J, with 12 bases between. CDR3 sequence reads: CASSYTRTGNYGYTF. The CDR3 bases are TGTGCCAGCAGTTACACCCGGACGGGGAACTATGGCTACACCTTC.

The genes are TRBV7-2 and TRBJ1-1; D gene uncertain. The germline CDR1 and CDR2 sequences are SGHTA and FQGNSA. Trimming cost V 3 bases and J 4 bases, with 9 bases left between them. This CDR3 is 13 amino acids long. The DNA of the CDR3 is TGTGCCAGCAGCTTTGGAGAAAGCACTGAAGCTTTCTTT. This gives the protein CASSFGESTEAFF.

For this clone: Because it lacks the conserved phenylalanine or tryptophan at the end, this CDR3 is likely a read error. The DNA is omitted, as the CDR3 cannot be located on it reliably, and the CDR3 follows TCRdb's listing. The chain uses TRBV14 and TRBJ2-4; the table's D call, TRBD2, has no DNA check behind it. From its first to its last residue, the CDR3 has 13 amino acids. Germline V gene lookup returns CDR1 SGHDN and CDR2 FVKESK. CDR3 protein: CASSHVTIAGGTL.

This sequence joins TRBV5-1 and TRBJ2-3; D unresolved. In germline, CDR1 is SGHRS, CDR2 YFSETQ. With 4 bases removed from V and 1 base from J, the gap between germline ends came to 13 bases. The length of the CDR3 is 15 residues. Written as DNA, the CDR3 is TGCGCCAGCAGCCAAAAATCCCCGGGCACAGATACGCAGTATTTT. It is translated as CASSQKSPGTDTQYF.

This chain connects TRBV28 to TRBJ2-7; D is undetermined. The germline CDR1 and CDR2 sequences are MDHEN and SYDVKM. The CDR3 totals 11 residues. The V end was cut by 2 bases, the J end by 7 bases, with 6 bases between. CDR3: CASSLVREQYF. DNA of the CDR3: TGTGCCAGCAGTTTAGTCAGGGAGCAGTACTTC.

The chain is built from TRBV10-3 and TRBJ1-3, with a possible D match to TRBD1 (6 bases). V lost 4 bases and J lost 0, with 13 bases in between. The CDR3 is 16 residues long. The germline CDR1 and CDR2 sequences are ENHRY and SYGVKD. In DNA form, the CDR3 reads TGTGCCATCAGTGGGGGGACACCTAGCTCTGGAAACACCATATATTTT. Its protein product is CAISGGTPSSGNTIYF.

The chain carries TRBV30 and TRBJ1-1; TRBD1 agrees at 7 bases. Germline loops: CDR1 GTSNPN, CDR2 SVGIG (reference sequence). The CDR3 sequence is 13 residues long. Trimming cost V 3 bases and J 4 bases; bases outside gene matches: 5. The CDR3: CAWRIAGGTEAFF. The CDR3 coding sequence is TGTGCCTGGAGAATAGCAGGGGGCACTGAAGCTTTCTTT.

The rearrangement links TRBV19 to TRBJ2-5, with 10 bases identical to TRBD2. V lost 3 bases to trimming and J lost 5 bases; unmatched junction nucleotides: 9. The CDR3 totals 16 residues. CDR1 and CDR2 (germline): LNHDA, SQIVND (reference sequence). In DNA, the CDR3 is TGTGCCAGTAGTATTGGGTCTAGCGGGAGAGGGGAGACCCAGTACTTC. Residues: CASSIGSSGRGETQYF.

This chain links TRBV7-9 with TRBJ2-2; TRBD2 aligns across 7 bases. The germline gives CDR1 SEHNR, CDR2 FQNEAQ (reference sequence). The CDR3 extends over 17 amino acids. Losses at the gene ends were 2 bases for V and 2 bases for J; bases not matched to a gene: 8. The CDR3 sequence is CASSLNGGGTNTGELFF. The CDR3 region has the DNA TGTGCCAGCAGCTTAAATGGCGGGGGAACCAACACCGGGGAGCTGTTTTTT.

The chain has TRBV6-6 and TRBJ1-4, with D perhaps TRBD1 (5 bases). The germline gives CDR1 MNHNY, CDR2 SVGAGI (reference sequence). CDR3 length: 14 amino acids. Trimming stripped 6 bases from V and 6 bases from J, with 14 bases between. DNA of the CDR3: TGTGCCAGCAGCGACATGGGGCATGATGAAAAACTGTTTTTT. Its translation is CASSDMGHDEKLFF.

This clone was found once. This chain uses TRBV10-3 with TRBJ1-2; perhaps TRBD1 as D (5 bases). Germline V gene data show CDR1 as ENHRY and CDR2 as SYGVKD. The CDR3 is made up of 12 amino acids. Trimming took 6 bases from V and 8 from J, leaving 13 bases between them. This CDR3 reads CAISGDSGGYTF. The CDR3 DNA is TGTGCCATCAGCGGGGACTCCGGAGGCTACACCTTC.

The V call is TRBV4-1, the J call TRBJ2-5, with 10 bases that match TRBD2. The CDR3 extends over 16 amino acids. The V segment lost 5 bases and the J segment 1 base; nucleotides outside the gene matches: 7. Germline V lookup: CDR1 MGHRA, CDR2 YSYEKL. In nucleotides, the CDR3 is TGCGCCAGCAGCGCCCCTAGCGGGAGTTTCCAAGAGACCCAGTACTTC. This encodes CASSAPSGSFQETQYF.

J is TRBJ2-5 and V is TRBV10-1; TRBD2 matches 10 bases. V was pared by 4 bases and J by 4 bases, with 3 bases of the junction left unmatched. Germline CDR1 is WNHNN and CDR2 is SYGVQD (reference sequence). The CDR3 has 14 residues. CDR3 DNA: TGCGCCAGCAGTGCACGGACTAGCGGAGAGACCCAGTACTTC. Translation: CASSARTSGETQYF.

This chain joins TRBV5-1 and TRBJ2-7; D call uncertain. V lost 1 base and J lost 6, with 11 bases in between. This CDR3 has 13 amino acids. From germline, CDR1 is SGHRS and CDR2 YFSETQ. The CDR3 nucleotides read TGCGCCAGCAGCTTGTGGGCTCAGGCCGAGCAGTACTTC. Protein: CASSLWAQAEQYF.

This clone was seen more than once but under ten times. V gene TRBV19 combines with J gene TRBJ1-1, with D hard to call. This CDR3 contains 11 residues. Trimming took off 5 bases at V and 4 bases at J, with 5 bases between the two ends. Germline V gene data show CDR1 as LNHDA and CDR2 as SQIVND (reference sequence). The CDR3 DNA reads as TGTGCCAGTAGTTTCGTCACTGAAGCTTTCTTT. Protein sequence: CASSFVTEAFF.

The chain couples TRBV9 to TRBJ2-7, with 7 positions matching TRBD2. This CDR3 has 16 residues. Trimming cost V 2 bases and J 3 bases; bases outside gene matches: 11. Germline V CDR1 and CDR2: SGDLS, YYNGEE. CDR3 in amino acids: CASSVGGGVRDYEQYF. Here the CDR3 DNA reads TGTGCCAGCAGCGTTGGGGGAGGGGTGAGGGACTACGAGCAGTACTTC.

This clone came up a few times. This chain connects TRBV19 to TRBJ1-2; 8 bases fit TRBD1. CDR3 length: 17 amino acids. V shed 0 bases and J 2 bases; nucleotides not matched to a gene: 8. The V gene's germline CDR1 is LNHDA and CDR2 SQIVND (reference sequence). The chain's CDR3 is CASSIDLSTGGNYGYTF. CDR3 nucleotide sequence: TGTGCCAGTAGTATAGATCTCTCCACAGGGGGGAACTATGGCTACACCTTC.

The rearrangement links TRBV27 to TRBJ1-6, with a possible D match to TRBD1 (5 bases). V was pared by 6 bases and J by 5 bases, with 23 bases between. Germline CDR1 reads MNHEY; CDR2 reads SMNVEV (reference sequence). CDR3 length: 18 residues. The CDR3 DNA sequence: TGTGCCAGCAGCTCATTGGGTGAGGGCCGGGGGGATAATTCACCCCTCCACTTT. It codes for CASSSLGEGRGDNSPLHF.

The chain recombines TRBV6-5 with TRBJ1-3; weak D call: TRBD1 (6 bases). Trimming left V 6 bases short and J 1 base short, with 13 bases between. Germline loops: CDR1 MNHEY, CDR2 SVGAGI. This CDR3 is built from 15 residues. CDR3 loop: CASSLNRASGNTIYF. The CDR3 DNA reads TGTGCCAGCAGCCTCAACAGGGCTTCTGGAAACACCATATATTTT.

In regard to this clone: The sample holds other DNA sequences that translate to the same CDR3. The chain has TRBV18 and TRBJ1-6, with TRBD1 matching 8 bases. This CDR3 comprises 14 residues. V was clipped by 2 bases and J by 7 bases; unmatched bases: 1. Germline V gene data show CDR1 as KGHSH and CDR2 as LQKENI. DNA for the CDR3: TGTGCCAGCTCACCAGACAGGGGCAATTCACCCCTCCACTTT. Translating it yields CASSPDRGNSPLHF.

The J gene is TRBJ2-1, the V gene TRBV10-3; a possible D gene is TRBD1 (5 bases). V was cut by 10 bases and J by 0 bases, with 16 bases left in between. The length of the CDR3 is 15 residues. Looked up from germline, CDR1 is ENHRY and CDR2 is SYGVKD. The chain's CDR3 is CATSLTDSSYNEQFF. In nucleotides, the CDR3 is TGTGCCACCAGCTTGACAGATAGCTCCTACAATGAGCAGTTCTTC.

The V gene is TRBV6-5, the J gene TRBJ2-7; TRBD1 is a possible D gene (6 bases). Trimming removed 7 bases at V and 0 bases at J, with 16 bases between. CDR3 length: 15 amino acids. Germline CDR1 and CDR2: MNHEY and SVGAGI. CDR3 DNA sequence: TGTGCCAGCACCCTGGGGACAAGGGACTCCTACGAGCAGTACTTC. Translated: CASTLGTRDSYEQYF.

This clone was detected only once. An end of the junction does not agree with germline; a read error may underlie this. J is TRBJ1-2 and V is TRBV7-2; no reliable D call. The CDR3 sequence is 11 residues long. Germline V lookup: CDR1 SGHTA, CDR2 FQGNSA. The CDR3 region is CAISLNYGYTF. CDR3 DNA: TGTGCCATCAGCCTCAACTATGGCTACACCTTC.

In this sample, this clone turned up a few times. This rearrangement joins TRBV4-2 to TRBJ2-3; D remains unclear. The CDR3 sequence is 13 residues long. CDR1 LGHNA and CDR2 YNFKEQ come from the germline V gene. V lost 4 bases and J 3 bases, leaving 8 bases between the germline ends. CDR3 protein: CASSLTTTDTQYF. CDR3 in DNA: TGTGCCAGCAGCCTCACGACTACAGATACGCAGTATTTT.

This chain uses TRBV18 with TRBJ1-5; 10 positions match TRBD1. From germline, CDR1 is KGHSH and CDR2 LQKENI. The length of the CDR3 is 14 residues. Trimming cost V 3 bases and J 7 bases; bases outside gene matches: 3. The DNA for the CDR3 is TGTGCCAGCTCACCCGGGACAGGGGACCAGCCCCAGCATTTT. Its protein product is CASSPGTGDQPQHF.